The TCR beta chain under discussion was sequenced for a study of cytomegalovirus exposure and HLA in healthy donors. General observations from the study: Follow-up analysis seemed to connect common viral pathogens with several of the most significant clusters identified. The sole available immune exposure information was CMV serostatus. Reported findings show TCR beta sequences accurately forecast HLA-A and HLA-B alleles in most subjects.

This clone occurred a few times. Its antigen is currently unknown. Use of 60 Vbeta and 13 Jbeta primers characterized the PCR. Data came from immunoSEQ multiplex PCR; TCRdb stores just in-frame clones and leaves some out. The sample has about 190,000 clones, about 85% seen once. Sequenced sample: PBMCs. This TCR was sampled from a boy aged 2 to 10 in good health and CMV-seronegative.

CDR3 protein: CASSQRDTSSPLHF. CDR3 DNA: TGCGCCAGCAGCCAACGGGATACTTCTTCACCCCTCCACTTT. The chain recombines TRBV5-1 with TRBJ1-6; no firm D call. V lost 4 bases and J 9 bases, leaving 14 bases between the germline ends. Germline loops: CDR1 SGHRS, CDR2 YFSETQ. This CDR3 is 14 amino acids long.